This record covers a single TCR beta chain. The antigen is not known. The repertoire was sequenced with immunoSEQ multiplex PCR; TCRdb's copy has only in-frame clones and lacks some. There are some 150,000 clones in the sample; 85% to 95% occur only once, and about 9.1% lies in the top ten. There are 13 residues in the CDR3. Trimming took 3 bases from V and 4 from J, leaving 9 bases between them. This sample is drawn from a study of T cell responses to AZD1222 COVID-19 vaccine. Regarding the study as a whole: Just six people given AZD1222 tested seropositive at baseline.

This specimen was peripheral blood, taken on day 0 of AZD1222 vaccination. The rearrangement uses TRBV12-3 or TRBV12-4 and TRBJ1-1; D is unclear. The sequence was collected from an adult in good health. For the CDR3, the DNA is TGTGCCAGCAGTTTCTCAATCACCACTGAAGCTTTCTTT. It translates to CASSFSITTEAFF.